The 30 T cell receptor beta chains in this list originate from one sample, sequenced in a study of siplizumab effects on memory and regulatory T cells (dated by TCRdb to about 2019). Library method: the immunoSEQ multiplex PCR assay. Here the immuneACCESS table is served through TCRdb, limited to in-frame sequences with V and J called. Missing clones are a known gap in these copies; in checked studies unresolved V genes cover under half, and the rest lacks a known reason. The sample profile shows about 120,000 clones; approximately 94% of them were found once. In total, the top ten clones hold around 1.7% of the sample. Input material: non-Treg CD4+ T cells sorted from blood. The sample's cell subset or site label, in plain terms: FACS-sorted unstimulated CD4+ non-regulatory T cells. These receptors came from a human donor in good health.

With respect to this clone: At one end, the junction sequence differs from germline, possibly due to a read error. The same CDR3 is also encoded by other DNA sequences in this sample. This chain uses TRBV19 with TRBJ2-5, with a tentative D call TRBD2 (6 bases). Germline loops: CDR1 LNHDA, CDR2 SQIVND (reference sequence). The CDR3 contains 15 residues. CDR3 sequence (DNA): TGCGCCAGTAGCCCGAACAACGCACGGGAGGAGACCCAGTACTTC. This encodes CASSPNNAREETQYF.

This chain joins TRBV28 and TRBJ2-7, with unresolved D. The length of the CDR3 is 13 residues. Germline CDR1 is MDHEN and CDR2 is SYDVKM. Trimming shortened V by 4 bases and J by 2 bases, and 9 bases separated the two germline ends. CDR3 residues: CASSSAATYEQYF. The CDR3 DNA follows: TGTGCCAGCAGTTCGGCAGCTACCTACGAGCAGTACTTC. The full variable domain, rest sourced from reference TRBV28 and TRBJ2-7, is DVKVTQSSRYLVKRTGEKVFLECVQDMDHENMFWYRQDPGLGLRLIYFSYDVKMKEKGDIPEGYSVSREKKERFSLILESASTNQTSMYLCASSSAATYEQYFGPGTRLTVT.

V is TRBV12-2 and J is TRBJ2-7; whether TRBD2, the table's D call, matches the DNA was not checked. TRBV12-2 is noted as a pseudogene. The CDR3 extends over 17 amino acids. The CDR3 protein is CASRLAVLAGESYEQYF. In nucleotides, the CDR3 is TGTGCAAGTCGCTTAGCGGTATTAGCGGGAGAATCCTACGAGCAGTACTTC.

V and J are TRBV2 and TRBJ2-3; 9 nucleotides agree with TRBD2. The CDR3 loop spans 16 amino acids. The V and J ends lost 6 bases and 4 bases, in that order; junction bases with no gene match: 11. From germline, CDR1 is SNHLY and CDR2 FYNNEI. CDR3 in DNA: TGTGCCAGCAGGAAGACTAGCGGAGTGGGACCAGATACGCAGTATTTT. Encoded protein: CASRKTSGVGPDTQYF.

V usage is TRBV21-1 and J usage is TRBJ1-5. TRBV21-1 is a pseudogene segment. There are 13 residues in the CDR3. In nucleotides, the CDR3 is TGTGCCAGCAGCAAAAATCCCAGCCGGCCCAAGCATTTT. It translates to CASSKNPSRPKHF.

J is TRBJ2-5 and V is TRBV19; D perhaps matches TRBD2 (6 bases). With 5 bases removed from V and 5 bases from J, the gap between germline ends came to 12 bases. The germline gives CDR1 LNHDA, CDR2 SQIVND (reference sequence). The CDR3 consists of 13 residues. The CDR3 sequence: CASSPRGAETQYF. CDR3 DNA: TGTGCCAGTAGTCCGCGCGGGGCGGAGACCCAGTACTTC.

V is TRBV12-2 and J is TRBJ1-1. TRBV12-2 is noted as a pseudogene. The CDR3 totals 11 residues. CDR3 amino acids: CARASREWAFF. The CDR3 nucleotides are TGTGCAAGAGCTAGCCGAGAGTGGGCTTTCTTT.

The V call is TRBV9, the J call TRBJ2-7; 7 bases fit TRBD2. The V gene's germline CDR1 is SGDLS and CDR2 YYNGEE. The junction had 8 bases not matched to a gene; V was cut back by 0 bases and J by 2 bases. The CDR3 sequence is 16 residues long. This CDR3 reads CASSVASGSATYEQYF. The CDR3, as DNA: TGTGCCAGCAGCGTAGCTAGCGGTAGCGCGACCTACGAGCAGTACTTC.

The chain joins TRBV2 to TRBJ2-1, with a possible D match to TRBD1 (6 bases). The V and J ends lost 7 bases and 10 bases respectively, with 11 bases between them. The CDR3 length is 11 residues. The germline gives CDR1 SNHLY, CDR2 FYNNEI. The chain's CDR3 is CASKGGREQFF. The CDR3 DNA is TGTGCCAGCAAAGGGGGAAGGGAGCAGTTCTTC.

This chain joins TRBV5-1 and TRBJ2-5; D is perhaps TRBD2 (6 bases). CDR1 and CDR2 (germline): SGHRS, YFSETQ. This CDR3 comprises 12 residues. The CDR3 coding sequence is TGCGCTACTCGGGACTCCCAAGAGACCCAGTACTTC. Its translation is CATRDSQETQYF.

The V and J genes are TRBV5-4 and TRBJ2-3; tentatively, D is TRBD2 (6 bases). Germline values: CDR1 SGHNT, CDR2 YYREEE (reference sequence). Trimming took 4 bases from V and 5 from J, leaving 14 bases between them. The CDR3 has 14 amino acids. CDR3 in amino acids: CASSRPGLQDTQYF. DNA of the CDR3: TGTGCCAGCAGCCGGCCGGGACTCCAAGATACGCAGTATTTT.

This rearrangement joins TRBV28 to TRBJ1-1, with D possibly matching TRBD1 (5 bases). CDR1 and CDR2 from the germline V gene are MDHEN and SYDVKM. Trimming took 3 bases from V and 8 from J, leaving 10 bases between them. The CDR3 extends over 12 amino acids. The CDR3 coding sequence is TGTGCCAGCAGTTTCGGACACCTCGAAGCTTTCTTT. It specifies CASSFGHLEAFF. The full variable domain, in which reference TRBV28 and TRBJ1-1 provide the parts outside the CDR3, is DVKVTQSSRYLVKRTGEKVFLECVQDMDHENMFWYRQDPGLGLRLIYFSYDVKMKEKGDIPEGYSVSREKKERFSLILESASTNQTSMYLCASSFGHLEAFFGQGTRLTVV.

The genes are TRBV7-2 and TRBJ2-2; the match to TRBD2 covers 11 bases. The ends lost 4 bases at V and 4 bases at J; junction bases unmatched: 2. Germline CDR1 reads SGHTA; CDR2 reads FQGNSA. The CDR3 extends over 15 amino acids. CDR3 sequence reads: CASSSGLAGTGELFF. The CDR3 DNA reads TGTGCCAGCAGCTCAGGACTAGCGGGCACCGGGGAGCTGTTTTTT.

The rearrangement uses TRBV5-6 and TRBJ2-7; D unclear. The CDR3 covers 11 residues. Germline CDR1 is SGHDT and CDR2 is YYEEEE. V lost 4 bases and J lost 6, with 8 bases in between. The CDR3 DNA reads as TGTGCCAGCAGCCTATGGGGCGAGCAGTACTTC. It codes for CASSLWGEQYF.

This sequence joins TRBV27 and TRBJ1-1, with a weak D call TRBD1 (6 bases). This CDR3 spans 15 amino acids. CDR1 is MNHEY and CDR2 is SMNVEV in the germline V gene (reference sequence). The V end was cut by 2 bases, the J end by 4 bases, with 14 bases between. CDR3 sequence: CASSLSRAGATEAFF. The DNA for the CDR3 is TGTGCCAGCAGTTTAAGCCGGGCAGGGGCCACTGAAGCTTTCTTT.

The CDR3 sequence is CASSANGQGASEAFF. Here the CDR3 DNA reads TGCGCCAGCAGCGCGAACGGACAGGGGGCGTCGGAAGCTTTCTTT. The chain uses TRBV5-1 and TRBJ1-1; 11 nucleotides match TRBD1. CDR3 length equals 15 residues. CDR1 and CDR2 from the germline V gene are SGHRS and YFSETQ. Trimming took 4 bases from V and 8 from J; bases not matched to a gene: 10.

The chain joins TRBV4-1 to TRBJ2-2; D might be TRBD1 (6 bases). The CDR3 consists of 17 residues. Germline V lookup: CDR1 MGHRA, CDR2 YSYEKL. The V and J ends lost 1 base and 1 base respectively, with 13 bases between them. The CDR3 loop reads CASSQGGGRGNTGELFF. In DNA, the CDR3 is TGCGCCAGCAGCCAAGGTGGGGGCAGGGGGAACACCGGGGAGCTGTTTTTT.

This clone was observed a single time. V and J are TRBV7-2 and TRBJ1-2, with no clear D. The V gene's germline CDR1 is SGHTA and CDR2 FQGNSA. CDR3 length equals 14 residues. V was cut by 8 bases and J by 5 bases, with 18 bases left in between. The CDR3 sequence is CASLSTRTAYGYTF. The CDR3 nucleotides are TGTGCCAGCCTATCCACGCGGACCGCTTATGGCTACACCTTC.

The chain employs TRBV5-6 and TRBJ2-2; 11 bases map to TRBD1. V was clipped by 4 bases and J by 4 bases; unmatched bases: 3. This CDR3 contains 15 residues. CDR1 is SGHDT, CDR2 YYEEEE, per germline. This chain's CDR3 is CASSPGTGGTGELFF. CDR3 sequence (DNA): TGTGCCAGCAGCCCCGGGACAGGGGGCACCGGGGAGCTGTTTTTT. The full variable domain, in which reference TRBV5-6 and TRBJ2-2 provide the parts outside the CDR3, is DAGVTQSPTHLIKTRGQQVTLRCSPKSGHDTVSWYQQALGQGPQFIFQYYEEEERQRGNFPDRFSGHQFPNYSSELNVNALLLGDSALYLCASSPGTGGTGELFFGEGSRLTVL.

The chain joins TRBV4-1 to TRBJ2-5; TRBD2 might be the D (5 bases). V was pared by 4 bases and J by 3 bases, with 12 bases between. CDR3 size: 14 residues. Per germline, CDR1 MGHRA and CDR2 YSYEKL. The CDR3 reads CASSPPTMKETQYF. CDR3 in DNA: TGCGCCAGCAGCCCCCCGACTATGAAAGAGACCCAGTACTTC.

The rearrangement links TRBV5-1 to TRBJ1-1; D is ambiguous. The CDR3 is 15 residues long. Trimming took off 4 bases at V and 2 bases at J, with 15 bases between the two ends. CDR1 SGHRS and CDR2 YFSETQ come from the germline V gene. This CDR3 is CASSGEGFGNTEAFF. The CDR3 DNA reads TGCGCCAGCAGCGGAGAAGGGTTTGGAAACACTGAAGCTTTCTTT.

CDR3 nucleotides: TGTGCCAGCACGCCCACCGCTAACTATGGCTACACCTTC. It encodes CASTPTANYGYTF. J is TRBJ1-2 and V is TRBV2; D is uncertain. V shed 7 bases and J shed 0 bases, with 9 bases lying between them. The germline V gene encodes CDR1 SNHLY and CDR2 FYNNEI. This CDR3 spans 13 amino acids.

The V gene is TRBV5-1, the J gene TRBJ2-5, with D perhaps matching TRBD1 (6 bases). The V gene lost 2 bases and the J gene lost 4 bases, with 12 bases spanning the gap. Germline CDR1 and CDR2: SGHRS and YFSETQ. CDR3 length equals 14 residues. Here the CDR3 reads CASSLTGSGETQYF. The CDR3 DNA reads TGCGCCAGCAGCTTAACAGGGTCGGGAGAGACCCAGTACTTC.

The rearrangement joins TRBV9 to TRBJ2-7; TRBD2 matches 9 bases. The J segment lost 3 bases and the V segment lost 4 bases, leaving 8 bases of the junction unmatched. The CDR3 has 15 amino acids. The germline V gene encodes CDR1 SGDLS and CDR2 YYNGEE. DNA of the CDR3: TGTGCCAGCAGCCTCCGTGGTAGCGGGAGCTACGAGCAGTACTTC. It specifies CASSLRGSGSYEQYF.

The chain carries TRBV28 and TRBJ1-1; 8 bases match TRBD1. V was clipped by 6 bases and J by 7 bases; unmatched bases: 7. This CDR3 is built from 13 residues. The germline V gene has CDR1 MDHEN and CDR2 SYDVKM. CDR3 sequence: CASSQGQVNEAFF. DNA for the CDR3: TGTGCCAGCAGCCAGGGACAGGTCAATGAAGCTTTCTTT.

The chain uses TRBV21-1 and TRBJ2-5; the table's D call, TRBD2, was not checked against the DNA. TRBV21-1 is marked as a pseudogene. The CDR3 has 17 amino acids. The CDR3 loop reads CASSRTSGRPDQETQYF. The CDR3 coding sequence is TGTGCCAGCAGCAGGACTAGCGGGAGGCCAGACCAAGAGACCCAGTACTTC.

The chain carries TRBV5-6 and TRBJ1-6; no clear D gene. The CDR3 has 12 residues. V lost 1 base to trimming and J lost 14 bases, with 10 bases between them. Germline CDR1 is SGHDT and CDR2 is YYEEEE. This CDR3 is CASSLRWTALHF. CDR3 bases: TGTGCCAGCAGCTTGAGGTGGACGGCCCTCCACTTT.

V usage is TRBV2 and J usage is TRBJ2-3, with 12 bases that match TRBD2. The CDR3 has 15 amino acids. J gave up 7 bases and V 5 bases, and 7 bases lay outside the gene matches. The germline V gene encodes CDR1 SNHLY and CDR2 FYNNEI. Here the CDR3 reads CASSPSSGGANTQYF. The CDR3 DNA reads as TGTGCCAGCAGTCCCTCTAGCGGGGGGGCGAATACGCAGTATTTT.

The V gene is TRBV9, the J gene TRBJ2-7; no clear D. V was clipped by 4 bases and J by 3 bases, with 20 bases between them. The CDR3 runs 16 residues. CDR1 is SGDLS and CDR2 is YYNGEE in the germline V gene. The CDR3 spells CASSPPASTGRYEQYF. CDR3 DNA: TGTGCCAGCAGCCCCCCCGCGTCGACGGGCCGCTACGAGCAGTACTTC.

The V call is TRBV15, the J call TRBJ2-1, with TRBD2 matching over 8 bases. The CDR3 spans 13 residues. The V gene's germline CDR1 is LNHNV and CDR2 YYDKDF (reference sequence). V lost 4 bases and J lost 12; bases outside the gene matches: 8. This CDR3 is CATSTLAGLGQFF. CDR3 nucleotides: TGTGCCACCAGCACTTTAGCGGGACTCGGGCAGTTCTTC.